Each of the 19 T cell receptor beta chains below was sequenced from the same sample in a study of PD-L1 blockade in urothelial cancer. Some clones are missing from TCRdb's copy, which holds only in-frame ones; the method was immunoSEQ multiplex PCR. Of roughly 87,000 clones in the sample, more than 80% were seen once. Regarding time point: pretreatment peripheral blood. The specimen was PBMCs, collected around atezolizumab (anti-PD-L1) treatment. The source of these receptors is a woman of 80 years or more with urothelial cancer.

This chain connects TRBV7-9 to TRBJ1-4; no reliable D call. The CDR3 runs 12 residues. Germline V gene data show CDR1 as SEHNR and CDR2 as FQNEAQ (reference sequence). The V gene lost 8 bases and the J gene lost 4 bases, with 8 bases spanning the gap. As DNA, the CDR3 is TGTGCCAGCCAGCGAGTTAATGAAAAACTGTTTTTT. It yields the protein CASQRVNEKLFF.

The rearrangement uses TRBV28 and TRBJ1-1; 9 bases agree with TRBD1. Trimming at V came to 6 bases and at J to 4 bases, leaving 6 bases not matched to a gene. From germline, CDR1 is MDHEN and CDR2 SYDVKM. The CDR3 totals 14 residues. In DNA form, the CDR3 reads TGTGCCAGCAGCGGACAGGGGTCAGGCACTGAAGCTTTCTTT. The encoded protein is CASSGQGSGTEAFF.

The chain links TRBV6-1 to TRBJ2-7; 10 bases agree with TRBD2. Losses at the gene ends were 9 bases for V and 7 bases for J; bases not matched to a gene: 12. Germline assignment: CDR1 MNHNS and CDR2 SASEGT. This CDR3 has 14 residues. The CDR3, as DNA: TGTGCCAGTACAGCGGGAGGGCCTCCCTTAGAGCAGTACTTC. This codes for CASTAGGPPLEQYF.

The chain recombines TRBV9 with TRBJ1-2, with 9 bases lining up with TRBD1. This CDR3 is built from 17 residues. Per the germline V gene, CDR1 is SGDLS and CDR2 is YYNGEE. The V segment lost 3 bases and the J segment 0 bases; nucleotides outside the gene matches: 9. The CDR3 loop reads CASSGPTGGITNYGYTF. The DNA for the CDR3 is TGTGCCAGCAGCGGACCGACAGGGGGAATTACTAACTATGGCTACACCTTC. Using reference TRBV9 and TRBJ1-2 for the parts outside the CDR3, the full variable domain is DSGVTQTPKHLITATGQRVTLRCSPRSGDLSVYWYQQSLDQGLQFLIQYYNGEERAKGNILERFSAQQFPDLHSELNLSSLELGDSALYFCASSGPTGGITNYGYTFGSGTRLTVV.

The chain is built from TRBV28 and TRBJ1-1, with TRBD1 as a possible D gene (6 bases). The CDR3 is 15 residues long. The V gene lost 6 bases and the J gene lost 0 bases, with 14 bases spanning the gap. The germline gives CDR1 MDHEN, CDR2 SYDVKM. The CDR3 bases are TGTGCCAGCAGGGAACCGGGACACATGAACACTGAAGCTTTCTTT. Protein product: CASREPGHMNTEAFF.

The chain links TRBV2 to TRBJ1-1; unclear D gene. The germline V and J ends were trimmed by 3 bases and 1 base, with 9 bases remaining between them. The length of the CDR3 is 14 residues. From germline, CDR1 is SNHLY and CDR2 FYNNEI. Here the CDR3 reads CASSDRRSNTEAFF. As DNA, the CDR3 is TGTGCCAGCAGTGACAGGAGGTCGAACACTGAAGCTTTCTTT.

For the CDR3, the DNA is TGTGCCAGCAGGGCCGGGGCTAATGAAAAACTGTTTTTT. It yields the protein CASRAGANEKLFF. The gene calls are TRBV6-4 and TRBJ1-4; D is unresolved. This CDR3 contains 13 residues. CDR1 is MRHNA and CDR2 is SNTAGT in the germline V gene. Trimming pared 6 bases from V and 3 bases from J, leaving 8 bases between.

This clone was counted once. The rearrangement links TRBV9 to TRBJ1-5, with D possibly TRBD1 on 6 matching bases. This CDR3 comprises 19 residues. Trimming pared 0 bases from V and 1 base from J, leaving 20 bases between. CDR1 is SGDLS, CDR2 YYNGEE, per germline. The CDR3 bases are TGTGCCAGCAGCGTAGCCGGGCAGGGGTGCGTAAGGAGCAATCAGCCCCAGCATTTT. Translating it yields CASSVAGQGCVRSNQPQHF.

This rearrangement joins TRBV21-1 to TRBJ1-1; no DNA check was done on the table's D call, TRBD1. TRBV21-1 is recorded as a pseudogene. CDR3 length equals 15 residues. CDR3 loop: CASSPDQTGETEAFF. The CDR3 DNA is TGTGCCAGCAGCCCCGACCAGACAGGGGAAACTGAAGCTTTCTTT.

The chain uses TRBV2 and TRBJ2-7; 10 bases line up with TRBD1. The CDR3 is 13 amino acids. Losses at the gene ends were 6 bases for V and 2 bases for J; bases not matched to a gene: 1. Germline V gives CDR1 SNHLY, CDR2 FYNNEI. CDR3: CASSGQGAYEQYF. CDR3 bases: TGTGCCAGCAGCGGACAGGGGGCCTACGAGCAGTACTTC.

The CDR3 loop reads CASSPTGSGTEAFF. In DNA, the CDR3 is TGCGCCAGCAGTCCTACAGGGTCGGGCACTGAAGCTTTCTTT. V and J are TRBV10-1 and TRBJ1-1, with D perhaps TRBD1 (6 bases). The V gene's germline CDR1 is WNHNN and CDR2 SYGVQD (reference sequence). Trimming left V 5 bases short and J 4 bases short, with 14 bases between. The CDR3 is 14 amino acids.

The V call is TRBV6-5, the J call TRBJ2-4; 9 bases align to TRBD1. The germline V gene encodes CDR1 MNHEY and CDR2 SVGAGI. This CDR3 is built from 14 residues. The junction had 5 bases not matched to a gene; V was cut back by 4 bases and J by 7 bases. CDR3 DNA sequence: TGTGCCAGCAGTTCGGACAGGGGAAGTAACATTCAGTACTTC. Translation: CASSSDRGSNIQYF.

The chain employs TRBV5-4 and TRBJ2-3; D remains unclear. The ends were cut back, 4 bases at V and 7 bases at J, with 22 bases in the middle. CDR1 SGHNT and CDR2 YYREEE come from the germline V gene (reference sequence). This CDR3 has 16 residues. The CDR3 loop is CASSPRQTLIDHTQYF. The CDR3 DNA sequence: TGTGCCAGCAGCCCCCGACAAACCTTAATTGATCATACGCAGTATTTT.

This clone has only one observation. This chain joins TRBV5-4 and TRBJ1-2; perhaps TRBD1 as D (6 bases). This CDR3 is 13 amino acids long. Trimming shortened V by 5 bases and J by 8 bases, and 16 bases separated the two germline ends. CDR1 is SGHNT, CDR2 YYREEE, per germline (reference sequence). CDR3 DNA: TGTGCCAGCAGAAGCGGGGGGCTGAGCGGCTACACCTTC. Translation: CASRSGGLSGYTF. The complete variable domain, with remaining parts taken from reference TRBV5-4 and TRBJ1-2, reads ETGVTQSPTHLIKTRGQQVTLRCSSQSGHNTVSWYQQALGQGPQFIFQYYREEENGRGNFPPRFSGLQFPNYSSELNVNALELDDSALYLCASRSGGLSGYTFGSGTRLTVV.

This clone was observed a few times. J is TRBJ2-1 and V is TRBV7-6; 10 bases map to TRBD2. CDR3 length: 15 amino acids. CDR1 SGHVS and CDR2 FNYEAQ come from the germline V gene. V lost 4 bases, J lost 6 bases, and 6 bases stayed unmatched. In DNA, the CDR3 is TGTGCCAGCAGCTCGGGGACTAGCGCCCGCAATGAGCAGTTCTTC. Translated, it gives CASSSGTSARNEQFF. The whole variable domain, filled in from reference TRBV7-6 and TRBJ2-1, reads GAGVSQSPRYKVTKRGQDVALRCDPISGHVSLYWYRQALGQGPEFLTYFNYEAQQDKSGLPNDRFSAERPEGSISTLTIQRTEQRDSAMYRCASSSGTSARNEQFFGPGTRLTVL.

The chain combines TRBV6-4 with TRBJ2-1, with 7 positions matching TRBD2. In germline, CDR1 is MRHNA, CDR2 SNTAGT. This CDR3 region has 15 residues. V shed 0 bases and J 8 bases; nucleotides not matched to a gene: 7. The CDR3 coding sequence is TGTGCCAGCAGTGACTCGGGGGGGGTCGGCGATGAGCAGTTCTTC. Protein product: CASSDSGGVGDEQFF.

The J gene is TRBJ2-1, the V gene TRBV2, with 8 nucleotides matching TRBD2. V was clipped by 1 base and J by 6 bases; unmatched bases: 14. CDR1 is SNHLY, CDR2 FYNNEI, per germline. The CDR3 extends over 18 amino acids. In DNA, the CDR3 is TGTGCCAGCAGTGAAGTGCCGATCGGACTAGCAATCGGCAATGAGCAGTTCTTC. Protein sequence: CASSEVPIGLAIGNEQFF.

The chain has TRBV5-1 and TRBJ2-1; 7 nucleotides line up with TRBD2. This CDR3 has 16 amino acids. V dropped 4 bases and J dropped 4; count of bases not matched to a gene: 11. Germline lookup yields CDR1 SGHRS and CDR2 YFSETQ. CDR3 protein: CASSRTTSSVYNEQFF. The CDR3 bases are TGCGCCAGCAGCCGGACGACTAGCTCAGTATACAATGAGCAGTTCTTC.

The chain carries TRBV5-5 and TRBJ2-6; 7 nucleotides agree with TRBD1. Germline loops: CDR1 SGHKS, CDR2 YYEKEE (reference sequence). This CDR3 is 15 amino acids long. After removal of 4 bases from V and 4 bases from J, the junction contained 5 bases not matched to a gene. In nucleotides, the CDR3 is TGTGCCAGCAGCGCCACAGGGGCGGGGGCCAACGTCCTGACTTTC. Protein product: CASSATGAGANVLTF.